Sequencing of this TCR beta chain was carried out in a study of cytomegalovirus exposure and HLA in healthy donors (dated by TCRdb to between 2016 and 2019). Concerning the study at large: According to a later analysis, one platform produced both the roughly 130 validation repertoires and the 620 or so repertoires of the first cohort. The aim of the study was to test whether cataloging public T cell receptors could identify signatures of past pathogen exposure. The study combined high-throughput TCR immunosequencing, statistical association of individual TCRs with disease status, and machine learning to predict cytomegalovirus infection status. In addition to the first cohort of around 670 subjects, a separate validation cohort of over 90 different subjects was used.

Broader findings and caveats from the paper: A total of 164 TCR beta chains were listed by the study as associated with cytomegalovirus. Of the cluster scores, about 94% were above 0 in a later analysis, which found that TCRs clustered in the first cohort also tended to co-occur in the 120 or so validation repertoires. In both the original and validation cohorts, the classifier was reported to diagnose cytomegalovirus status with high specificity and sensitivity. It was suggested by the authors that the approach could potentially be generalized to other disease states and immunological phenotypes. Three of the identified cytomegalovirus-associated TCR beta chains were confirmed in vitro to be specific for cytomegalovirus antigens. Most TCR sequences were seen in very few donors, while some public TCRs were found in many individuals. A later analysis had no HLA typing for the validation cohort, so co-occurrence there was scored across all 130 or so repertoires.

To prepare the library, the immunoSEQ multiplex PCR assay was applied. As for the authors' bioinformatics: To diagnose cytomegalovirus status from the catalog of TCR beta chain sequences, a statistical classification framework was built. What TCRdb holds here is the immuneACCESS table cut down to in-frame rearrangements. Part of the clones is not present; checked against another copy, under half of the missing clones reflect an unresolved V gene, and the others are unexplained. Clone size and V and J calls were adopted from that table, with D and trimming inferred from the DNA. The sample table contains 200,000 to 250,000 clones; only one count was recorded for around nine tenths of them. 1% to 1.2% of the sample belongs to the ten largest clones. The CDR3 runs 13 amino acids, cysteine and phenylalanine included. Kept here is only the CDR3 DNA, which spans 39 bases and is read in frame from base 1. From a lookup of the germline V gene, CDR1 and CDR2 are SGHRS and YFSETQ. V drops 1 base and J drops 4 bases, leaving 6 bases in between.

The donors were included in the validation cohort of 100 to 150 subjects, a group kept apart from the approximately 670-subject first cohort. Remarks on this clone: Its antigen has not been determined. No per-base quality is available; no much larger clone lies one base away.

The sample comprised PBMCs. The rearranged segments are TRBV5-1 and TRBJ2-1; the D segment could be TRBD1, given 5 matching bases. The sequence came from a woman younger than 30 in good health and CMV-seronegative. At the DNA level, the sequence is TGCGCCAGCAGCTTGACAGGTTACAATGAGCAGTTCTTC. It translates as CASSLTGYNEQFF.